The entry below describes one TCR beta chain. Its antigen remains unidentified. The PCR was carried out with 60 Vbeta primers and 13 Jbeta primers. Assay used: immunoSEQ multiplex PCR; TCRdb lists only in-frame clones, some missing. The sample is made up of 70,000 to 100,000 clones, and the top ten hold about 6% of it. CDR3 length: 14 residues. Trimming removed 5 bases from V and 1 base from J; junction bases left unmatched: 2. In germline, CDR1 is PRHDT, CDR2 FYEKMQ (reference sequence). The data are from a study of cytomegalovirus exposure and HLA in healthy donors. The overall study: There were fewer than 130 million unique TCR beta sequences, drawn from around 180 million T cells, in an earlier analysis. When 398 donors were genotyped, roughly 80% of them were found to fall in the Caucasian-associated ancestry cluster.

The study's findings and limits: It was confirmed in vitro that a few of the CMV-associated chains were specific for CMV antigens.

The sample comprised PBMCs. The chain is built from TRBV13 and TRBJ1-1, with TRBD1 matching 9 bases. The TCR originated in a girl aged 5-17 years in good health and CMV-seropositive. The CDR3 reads CASSLGQGNTEAFF. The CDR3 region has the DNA TGTGCCAGCAGCCTGGGACAGGGGAACACTGAAGCTTTCTTT.